Listed below are T cell receptor beta chains from one sample, sequenced in a study of cytomegalovirus exposure and HLA in healthy donors. Using immunoSEQ multiplex PCR, the repertoire was profiled, and TCRdb retains in-frame clones only, with some absent. The table lists around 97,000 clones, less than 10% of them singletons. Sequencing was done on a sample of PBMCs. The receptors derive from a man in his fifties or sixties in good health and CMV-seropositive. Each CDR3 is given with its conserved first and last residue. Each record gives: J gene, clone size, D gene, V gene, CDR3 length, CDR3 DNA, CDR3 protein. D genes are given only for firm matches. Clone sizes are given selectively: once, few, many, or a class where the clone is expanded.

J: TRBJ2-1; size: few; D: NA; V: TRBV7-2; length: 11; DNA: TGTGCCAGCAGCCCCGACAATGAGCAGTTCTTC; CDR3: CASSPDNEQFF
J: TRBJ1-5; size: few; D: TRBD1; V: TRBV28; length: 15; DNA: TGTGCCAGCAGTCTTTCGACAGGGTACAATCAGCCCCAGCATTTT; CDR3: CASSLSTGYNQPQHF
J: TRBJ1-2; size: NA; D: TRBD1; V: TRBV5-4; length: 16; DNA: TGTGCCAGCAGCCCCAGTTCATACAGGGGAGACTATGGCTACACCTTC; CDR3: CASSPSSYRGDYGYTF
J: TRBJ2-6; size: NA; D: NA; V: TRBV27; length: 17; DNA: TGTGCCAGCAGCCGAACCCAACTAAGCTCTGGGGCCAACGTCCTGACTTTC; CDR3: CASSRTQLSSGANVLTF
J: TRBJ1-1; size: NA; D: NA; V: TRBV6-6; length: 13; DNA: TGTGCCAGCAGTGGGGAGTTGAACACTGAAGCTTTCTTT; CDR3: CASSGELNTEAFF
J: TRBJ2-1; size: many; D: NA; V: TRBV7-8; length: 16; DNA: TGTGCCAGCAGCTTAGCCGGGAACGGTCCCTACAATGAGCAGTTCTTC; CDR3: CASSLAGNGPYNEQFF
J: TRBJ2-7; size: NA; D: TRBD1; V: TRBV6-5; length: 16; DNA: TGTGCCAGCAGTTACTCTCTTGGGACAGGGGCGCACGAGCAGTACTTC; CDR3: CASSYSLGTGAHEQYF
J: TRBJ2-2; size: few; D: NA; V: TRBV5-1; length: 13; DNA: TGCGCCAGCAGCTCAGGACTGGCCGGGGAGCTGTTTTTT; CDR3: CASSSGLAGELFF
J: TRBJ1-1; size: NA; D: NA; V: TRBV7-3; length: 13; DNA: TGTGCCAGCAGCTTATTCCAGGCCACTGAAGCTTTCTTT; CDR3: CASSLFQATEAFF
J: TRBJ1-4; size: few; D: TRBD1; V: TRBV5-6; length: 15; DNA: TGTGCCAGCAGCCCGACGGGACAGCCTAATGAAAAACTGTTTTTT; CDR3: CASSPTGQPNEKLFF
J: TRBJ1-1; size: few; D: TRBD1; V: TRBV18; length: 16; DNA: TGTGCCAGCTCACAAGGGACAGGGACCCTGAACACTGAAGCTTTCTTT; CDR3: CASSQGTGTLNTEAFF